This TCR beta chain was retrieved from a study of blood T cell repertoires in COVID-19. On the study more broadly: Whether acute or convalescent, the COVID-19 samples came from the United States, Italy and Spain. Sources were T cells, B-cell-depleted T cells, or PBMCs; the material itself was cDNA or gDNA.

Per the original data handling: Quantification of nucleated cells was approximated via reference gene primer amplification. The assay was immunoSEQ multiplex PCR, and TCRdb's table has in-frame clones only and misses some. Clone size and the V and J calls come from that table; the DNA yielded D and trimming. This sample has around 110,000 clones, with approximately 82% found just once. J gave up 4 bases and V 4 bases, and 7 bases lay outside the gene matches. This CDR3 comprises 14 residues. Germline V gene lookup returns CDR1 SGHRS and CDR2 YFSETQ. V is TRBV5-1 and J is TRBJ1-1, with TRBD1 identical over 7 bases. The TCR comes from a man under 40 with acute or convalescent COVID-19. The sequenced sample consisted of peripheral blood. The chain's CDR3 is CASSSGQAFTEAFF. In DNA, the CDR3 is TGCGCCAGCAGCAGCGGACAGGCGTTCACTGAAGCTTTCTTT.